This entry describes one T cell receptor beta chain. Its antigen is still unknown. This CDR3 is 17 amino acids long. The ends were cut back, 0 bases at V and 5 bases at J, with 19 bases in the middle. CDR1 and CDR2 from the germline V gene are SNHLY and FYNNEI. The data derive from a study of CD8 T cells in ankylosing spondylitis. General study findings and limits: Earlier authors reported some of these motif variants in reactive arthritis synovial fluid and blood. Peripheral blood samples showed relatively rare disease-linked clones, and these clones were CD8+. There was reportedly significant enrichment of clones that were disease-linked in matched ankylosing spondylitis synovial fluid. A TCR beta motif made of several highly homologous variants seemed typical of ankylosing spondylitis blood.

Researchers built TCR beta libraries using quantitative 5'-RACE with molecular barcodes. TCRdb reprocessed the 5' RACE reads via MiXCR and lists one record per CDR3 protein. Found here are over 700,000 distinct CDR3 sequences, under 20% of them singletons; the top ten hold under 20%. Sequencing was carried out using blood, either unsorted or a sorted T cell fraction (not recorded which). This receptor was taken from a male donor with ankylosing spondylitis. The chain carries TRBV2 and TRBJ2-5; perhaps TRBD2 as D (5 bases). The chain's CDR3 is CASSEASFVGRGETQYF. CDR3 DNA sequence: TGTGCCAGCAGTGAAGCCTCCTTTGTGGGCAGAGGGGAGACCCAGTACTTC.